Below are 10 T cell receptor beta chains sequenced from a single sample in a study of blood T cell repertoires in COVID-19. Clones were sequenced by immunoSEQ multiplex PCR, and TCRdb holds only the in-frame ones, with some missing. The sample holds about 350,000 clones, 88% seen once. Sample: PBMCs or T cells enriched from blood (not recorded which). The receptors shown here come from a woman in her thirties who had been exposed to COVID-19.

The chain carries TRBV29-1 and TRBJ2-5, with a possible D match to TRBD2 (5 bases). The V gene lost 6 bases and the J gene lost 0 bases, with 17 bases spanning the gap. Germline assignment: CDR1 SQVTM and CDR2 ANQGSEA. CDR3 length: 15 residues. The CDR3 DNA reads TGCAGCGTGCCCACTAGGGATCAGTACCAAGAGACCCAGTACTTC. Translated: CSVPTRDQYQETQYF. The complete variable domain, with remaining parts taken from reference TRBV29-1 and TRBJ2-5, reads SAVISQKPSRDICQRGTSLTIQCQVDSQVTMMFWYRQQPGQSLTLIATANQGSEATYESGFVIDKFPISRPNLTFSTLTVSNMSPEDSSIYLCSVPTRDQYQETQYFGPGTRLLVL.

This chain joins TRBV5-4 and TRBJ2-1; the match to TRBD2 covers 8 bases. The CDR3 has 16 amino acids. The germline CDR1 and CDR2 sequences are SGHNT and YYREEE (reference sequence). Unmatched junction bases numbered 8, after V lost 5 bases and J lost 1 base. The CDR3 loop is CASRRPGLESYNEQFF. The CDR3, as DNA: TGTGCCAGCAGACGACCGGGACTAGAATCCTACAATGAGCAGTTCTTC.

This rearrangement joins TRBV11-1 to TRBJ2-7; D may be TRBD1 (6 bases). V was clipped by 5 bases and J by 6 bases, with 14 bases between them. Germline assignment: CDR1 SGHAT and CDR2 FQDESV (reference sequence). The CDR3 extends over 13 amino acids. This chain's CDR3 is CASSPRDISEQYF. CDR3 coding DNA: TGTGCCAGCAGCCCCCGGGACATTTCCGAGCAGTACTTC.

The chain combines TRBV7-3 with TRBJ2-7; 11 nucleotides align to TRBD2. With 0 bases clipped from V and 5 bases from J, the junction kept 6 bases outside the gene matches. The CDR3 totals 16 residues. Germline CDR1 and CDR2: SGHTA and FQGTGA. This CDR3 is CASSLTLTSGSHEQYF. The CDR3, as DNA: TGTGCCAGCAGCTTAACCCTTACTAGCGGGAGTCACGAGCAGTACTTC.

The chain couples TRBV7-9 to TRBJ2-7; D gene ambiguous. Germline assignment: CDR1 SEHNR and CDR2 FQNEAQ (reference sequence). The CDR3 totals 11 residues. Trimming shortened V by 1 base and J by 8 bases, and 6 bases separated the two germline ends. The CDR3 DNA follows: TGTGCCAGCAGCTTAGACTCCCAGCAGTACTTC. Residues: CASSLDSQQYF.

The V gene is TRBV11-2, the J gene TRBJ2-4, with TRBD1 identical over 11 bases. V lost 5 bases and J lost 10; bases outside the gene matches: 4. The CDR3 runs to 13 residues. Germline CDR1 is SGHAT and CDR2 is FQNNGV. Written as DNA, the CDR3 is TGTGCCAGCAGCCCCGGGACAGGGGGAATTCAGTACTTC. It yields the protein CASSPGTGGIQYF.

V and J are TRBV15 and TRBJ2-7; D is ambiguous. Germline CDR1 LNHNV, CDR2 YYDKDF (reference sequence). With 5 bases removed from V and 4 bases from J, the gap between germline ends came to 6 bases. CDR3 size: 11 residues. The CDR3 DNA is TGTGCCACCAGCGGCGGATACGAGCAGTACTTC. It is translated as CATSGGYEQYF.

This sequence joins TRBV19 and TRBJ2-1, with TRBD2 matching over 9 bases. The CDR3 is 14 amino acids. Germline trimming cut 7 bases from V and 7 bases from J; bases unmatched to any gene: 8. Germline-derived CDR1 and CDR2 are LNHDA and SQIVND (reference sequence). CDR3 in amino acids: CASMVAGAPNEQFF. The CDR3 nucleotides read TGTGCCAGTATGGTAGCGGGAGCACCAAATGAGCAGTTCTTC.

This clone was counted a few times. The V call is TRBV30, the J call TRBJ1-5; 7 nucleotides agree with TRBD1. Germline assignment: CDR1 GTSNPN and CDR2 SVGIG (reference sequence). This CDR3 is 13 amino acids long. The ends lost 3 bases at V and 3 bases at J; junction bases unmatched: 2. The CDR3 loop reads CAWRGQYNQPQHF. The DNA for the CDR3 is TGTGCCTGGAGGGGACAGTACAATCAGCCCCAGCATTTT.

The chain joins TRBV7-9 to TRBJ2-1; the match to TRBD2 covers 13 bases. Looked up from germline, CDR1 is SEHNR and CDR2 is FQNEAQ (reference sequence). J was trimmed by 6 bases and V by 6 bases; bases with no gene match: 8. CDR3 length equals 16 residues. The CDR3 region is CASSSPGLAGSNEQFF. CDR3 DNA sequence: TGTGCCAGCAGTTCACCGGGACTAGCGGGATCCAATGAGCAGTTCTTC.